These 5 T cell receptor beta chains were sequenced from one sample in a study of T cell responses to AZD1222 COVID-19 vaccine. Some clones are missing from TCRdb's copy, which holds only in-frame ones; the method was immunoSEQ multiplex PCR. Of about 160,000 clones listed, 75% to 95% are singletons. Sequencing used peripheral blood, obtained on day 0 of AZD1222 vaccination. The receptors stem from an adult in good health.

V and J are TRBV6-5 and TRBJ2-2; D remains ambiguous. With 10 bases removed from V and 4 bases from J, the gap between germline ends came to 16 bases. The CDR3 extends over 14 amino acids. The V gene's germline CDR1 is MNHEY and CDR2 SVGAGI. In nucleotides, the CDR3 is TGTGCCACCAGCCTTCTGGGCCTCACCGGGGAGCTGTTTTTT. It codes for CATSLLGLTGELFF.

The CDR3 region has the DNA TGTGCCAGCAGTTTAGGGCACTTGGGCCGTAGAGAAGCTTTCTTT. It yields the protein CASSLGHLGRREAFF. V usage is TRBV28 and J usage is TRBJ1-1; D uncertain. V was cut by 2 bases and J by 8 bases, with 18 bases left in between. Germline CDR1 is MDHEN and CDR2 is SYDVKM. The CDR3 consists of 15 residues.

This CDR3 is CASSPRDTHAGELFF. The CDR3 DNA reads as TGCGCCAGCAGCCCTCGGGACACCCACGCCGGGGAGCTGTTTTTT. V and J are TRBV4-3 and TRBJ2-2, with a tentative D call TRBD1 (6 bases). Germline V lookup: CDR1 LGHNA, CDR2 YSLEER. Trimming shortened V by 4 bases and J by 6 bases, and 15 bases separated the two germline ends. The CDR3 length is 15 residues.

The rearrangement links TRBV5-1 to TRBJ2-3, with D tentatively TRBD2 (5 bases). The CDR3 consists of 14 residues. Germline CDR1 is SGHRS and CDR2 is YFSETQ. The ends were cut back, 4 bases at V and 0 bases at J, with 9 bases in the middle. CDR3 sequence reads: CASSLRTSTDTQYF. The CDR3, as DNA: TGCGCCAGCAGCCTACGGACTAGCACAGATACGCAGTATTTT.

V and J are TRBV4-3 and TRBJ1-2; tentatively, D is TRBD1 (6 bases). Germline loops: CDR1 LGHNA, CDR2 YSLEER. V lost 1 base and J 4 bases, leaving 16 bases between the germline ends. CDR3 length equals 16 residues. The CDR3 bases are TGCGCCAGCAGCCAAGGGGGGGACACCGAGATCTATGGCTACACCTTC. Protein sequence: CASSQGGDTEIYGYTF.